The entry that follows covers one T cell receptor beta chain sequence. Its antigen is unknown. Base-call qualities are not available, and no considerably larger clone is one nucleotide away. From a lookup of the germline V gene, CDR1 and CDR2 are LGHNT and FRNRAP. The CDR3, cysteine through phenylalanine, is 16 amino acids long. Only the CDR3 DNA is retained, 48 bases long and in frame from the first base. The junction shows trimming of 4 bases on V and 0 bases on J, plus 15 bases between the germline ends. At diagnosis, peripheral blood, uninvolved tumor-adjacent lung and tumor were collected and stored as a combination of fresh-frozen and FFPE material. Blood samples were analyzed as peripheral blood mononuclear cells for TCR repertoire profiling. The data are from a study of T cells in localized non-small cell lung cancer (TCRdb year 2020). As for the study more broadly: The study analyzed T cell repertoires of 200 to 250 early-stage NSCLC patients, comparing tumors and uninvolved tumor-adjacent lungs. The cohort consisted of 236 treatment-naive NSCLC patients whose localized lung tumors had been resected. NSCLC patients had a mean age of around 61 years, and fewer than 150 were male and over 85 female.

The full study reports these points: A median of approximately 55 of the top 100 tumor clones were detected in paired uninvolved adjacent lung, and around 30 of these tumor clones were also found among the top 100 clones of the paired uninvolved adjacent lung. The highest T cell clonality was observed in uninvolved tumor-adjacent lung, where clonality exceeded that of tumor, suggesting that antigenic responses were more focused in uninvolved tumor-adjacent lung. Longer overall survival was associated with higher blood T cell density, whereas shorter survival was associated with higher adjacent-lung clonality. Because the study design was exploratory, TCR variables were selected using unadjusted p-values without false-discovery rate correction. Because multi-region tumor sequencing was not performed, intratumor heterogeneity could not be ruled out.

TCR beta CDR3 regions were sequenced from DNA using the immunoSEQ Assay. As for how the authors treated the data: T cell density was computed as TCR beta template counts normalized to usable DNA estimated by amplifying housekeeping genes. Richness was estimated using the preseqR package, with extrapolation to 400,000 templates for PBMC samples and to 120,000 templates for tissue samples. Clonality was defined as one minus Pielou's evenness. Tissue-enriched TCRs were identified through differential abundance testing performed on productive amino-acid clonotypes, with a minimum total count of 5 and an alpha of 0.1. The Jaccard Index and the Morisita Overlap Index were used to measure how much the repertoires overlapped between compartments. GLIPH clustered TCR beta CDR3s with public tetramer-defined viral CDR3s; viral motifs required at least three viral sequences plus V-gene enrichment. Drawn from immuneACCESS, this table holds only the in-frame rearrangements with V and J called that TCRdb kept. Clones are partly lost; checked studies trace under half to an unresolved V gene and leave the rest unexplained. V and J calls and clone size come straight from that table; D and trimming were deduced from the DNA. Within this sample are over 30,000 clones, with roughly nine tenths of them counted one time only. The ten largest clones add up to around 4.3% of the sample.

The sequence came from a man aged 40-75 years with stage I lung adenocarcinoma. The rearrangement joined TRBV12-5 to TRBJ1-1, with a tentative D gene TRBD1 over 5 matching bases. The material sequenced was peripheral blood, taken before any cancer treatment. The DNA sequence follows: TGTGCTAGTGGTTGGACTAGACAGTTGATGAACACTGAAGCTTTCTTT. Protein translation: CASGWTRQLMNTEAFF.